The 19 T cell receptor beta chains below come from one sample, sequenced in a study of cytomegalovirus exposure and HLA in healthy donors. The PCR contained 60 Vbeta and 13 Jbeta primers. The protocol was immunoSEQ multiplex PCR, while the TCRdb copy is restricted to in-frame clones and leaves out a portion. This table has around 210,000 clones, roughly 73% appearing once. Sequencing input: PBMCs. Every receptor here comes from a boy aged 5-17 years in good health and CMV-seronegative.

This chain connects TRBV5-6 to TRBJ1-1, with D maybe TRBD1 (5 bases). Germline V lookup: CDR1 SGHDT, CDR2 YYEEEE. The CDR3 spans 14 residues. V lost 4 bases and J lost 8, with 18 bases in between. The CDR3 nucleotides read TGTGCCAGCAGCCCCAGTGGGGGGTCTTCAGAAGCTTTCTTT. It is translated as CASSPSGGSSEAFF. The complete variable domain, with remaining parts taken from reference TRBV5-6 and TRBJ1-1, reads DAGVTQSPTHLIKTRGQQVTLRCSPKSGHDTVSWYQQALGQGPQFIFQYYEEEERQRGNFPDRFSGHQFPNYSSELNVNALLLGDSALYLCASSPSGGSSEAFFGQGTRLTVV.

The chain joins TRBV27 to TRBJ1-4; 10 bases fit TRBD1. The V gene end was trimmed by 6 bases and the J gene end by 8 bases; junction bases not matched to a gene: 12. CDR1 and CDR2 from the germline V gene are MNHEY and SMNVEV (reference sequence). This CDR3 contains 16 residues. Here the CDR3 DNA reads TGTGCCAGCAGAAATCCGGGACAGGGGTTGGGGGAAAAACTGTTTTTT. Its translation: CASRNPGQGLGEKLFF.

The chain uses TRBV30 and TRBJ1-2; D remains unclear. V was clipped by 4 bases and J by 8 bases, with 17 bases between them. The CDR3 has 13 amino acids. Germline V gene sequence: CDR1 GTSNPN, CDR2 SVGIG (reference sequence). The CDR3 region is CAWKGRSWWGYTF. The CDR3 DNA reads as TGTGCCTGGAAAGGGAGGTCGTGGTGGGGCTACACCTTC.

The V and J genes are TRBV9 and TRBJ1-2; D remains unclear. Trimming stripped 7 bases from V and 3 bases from J, with 22 bases between. CDR1 is SGDLS and CDR2 is YYNGEE in the germline V gene. CDR3 length: 16 residues. For the CDR3, the DNA is TGTGCCAGCCGATCAAATCCAGGCAAGGCAGACTATGGCTACACCTTC. Residues: CASRSNPGKADYGYTF.

The CDR3: CASSEKGASGMDEQFF. CDR3 nucleotides: TGTGCCAGCAGTGAGAAAGGGGCTAGCGGGATGGATGAGCAGTTCTTC. The chain couples TRBV6-4 to TRBJ2-1; 9 bases are shared with TRBD2. CDR1 and CDR2 (germline): MRHNA, SNTAGT. The ends lost 3 bases at V and 8 bases at J; junction bases unmatched: 11. The CDR3 is 16 amino acids.

This rearrangement joins TRBV9 to TRBJ1-4; D perhaps matches TRBD1 (6 bases). The CDR3 has 14 residues. Germline values: CDR1 SGDLS, CDR2 YYNGEE. V was pared by 0 bases and J by 4 bases, with 7 bases between. The DNA of the CDR3 is TGTGCCAGCAGCGTAGGGACAGTTAATGAAAAACTGTTTTTT. Translating gives CASSVGTVNEKLFF.

This clone was seen a handful of times. The V gene is TRBV2, the J gene TRBJ2-3, with TRBD2 identical over 8 bases. Trimming cost V 2 bases and J 9 bases; bases outside gene matches: 4. The CDR3 runs to 13 residues. CDR1 SNHLY and CDR2 FYNNEI come from the germline V gene. The CDR3 is CASSEQAGDTQYF. CDR3 DNA sequence: TGTGCCAGCAGTGAACAAGCGGGGGACACGCAGTATTTT.

The chain is built from TRBV4-1 and TRBJ2-7; TRBD2 is a possible D gene (6 bases). Germline CDR1 and CDR2: MGHRA and YSYEKL. V lost 4 bases and J lost 2, with 15 bases in between. The CDR3 spans 15 residues. CDR3 coding DNA: TGCGCCAGCAGCCCATTTAGCGGTTTCACCTACGAGCAGTACTTC. Translating gives CASSPFSGFTYEQYF.

The chain recombines TRBV5-1 with TRBJ2-3; no firm D call. Germline CDR1 SGHRS, CDR2 YFSETQ. The CDR3 loop spans 13 amino acids. The V end lost 4 bases, the J end lost 3 bases, and 9 bases lay between the germline ends. The CDR3 loop is CASSSTGTDTQYF. CDR3 bases: TGCGCCAGCAGCAGTACCGGGACAGATACGCAGTATTTT. The variable domain in full, with the rest retrieved from reference TRBV5-1 and TRBJ2-3, is KAGVTQTPRYLIKTRGQQVTLSCSPISGHRSVSWYQQTPGQGLQFLFEYFSETQRNKGNFPGRFSGRQFSNSRSEMNVSTLELGDSALYLCASSSTGTDTQYFGPGTRLTVL.

V and J are TRBV6-5 and TRBJ1-4; D gene unclear. The V end was cut by 9 bases, the J end by 0 bases, with 8 bases between. Germline CDR1 is MNHEY and CDR2 is SVGAGI. This CDR3 is built from 13 residues. The CDR3 protein is CASRLATNEKLFF. The CDR3 coding sequence is TGTGCCAGTAGACTTGCAACTAATGAAAAACTGTTTTTT.

This rearrangement joins TRBV29-1 to TRBJ1-2; 11 nucleotides align to TRBD1. CDR3 length: 15 amino acids. CDR1 and CDR2 (germline): SQVTM, ANQGSEA. V lost 4 bases to trimming and J lost 5 bases; unmatched junction nucleotides: 9. CDR3 DNA sequence: TGCAGCGTTGGCGGACAGGGGGCTTCGGGATATGGCTACACCTTC. It translates to CSVGGQGASGYGYTF.

The V gene is TRBV5-4, the J gene TRBJ2-1; maybe TRBD1 (5 bases). The germline V gene has CDR1 SGHNT and CDR2 YYREEE (reference sequence). The V end lost 2 bases, the J end lost 0 bases, and 12 bases lay between the germline ends. This CDR3 comprises 16 residues. The CDR3 coding sequence is TGTGCCAGCAGCTTTGGGGCTCCAAGCTCCTACAATGAGCAGTTCTTC. This sequence encodes CASSFGAPSSYNEQFF.

The chain has TRBV7-9 and TRBJ1-2, with 8 bases matching TRBD1. The CDR3 is made up of 16 amino acids. With V trimmed by 1 base and J by 4 bases, 8 bases remained unmatched. CDR1 and CDR2 from the germline V gene are SEHNR and FQNEAQ (reference sequence). CDR3 in DNA: TGTGCCAGCAGCTTAGTAGTGGCAGGGGGCATCTATGGCTACACCTTC. This codes for CASSLVVAGGIYGYTF.

This chain links TRBV19 with TRBJ2-7; TRBD1 aligns across 9 bases. Germline CDR1 LNHDA, CDR2 SQIVND (reference sequence). There are 13 residues in the CDR3. The trim removed 9 bases at V and 6 bases at J, leaving 9 bases unmatched. As DNA, the CDR3 is TGTGCCAGCCGGACAGGGGAGACCTCCGAGCAGTACTTC. It yields the protein CASRTGETSEQYF.

V is TRBV6-5 and J is TRBJ1-6, with TRBD1 as a possible D gene (6 bases). CDR3 length: 15 residues. CDR1 and CDR2 from the germline V gene are MNHEY and SVGAGI. V lost 2 bases, J lost 2 bases, and 7 bases lay in between. The CDR3 DNA reads as TGTGCCAGCAGTTACCGGACAGCCTATAATTCACCCCTCCACTTT. It translates to CASSYRTAYNSPLHF.

V and J are TRBV5-4 and TRBJ1-2, with 7 nucleotides matching TRBD1. Germline loops: CDR1 SGHNT, CDR2 YYREEE (reference sequence). After removal of 5 bases from V and 7 bases from J, the junction contained 11 bases not matched to a gene. The CDR3 spans 14 residues. CDR3 nucleotide sequence: TGTGCCAGCAGAATCGAAGGGGGCGCTTTTGGCTACACCTTC. This translates into CASRIEGGAFGYTF.

This rearrangement joins TRBV9 to TRBJ1-2, with D possibly matching TRBD1 (5 bases). Germline V CDR1 and CDR2: SGDLS, YYNGEE. The CDR3 extends over 15 amino acids. Trimming took off 4 bases at V and 0 bases at J, with 13 bases between the two ends. The CDR3 DNA reads as TGTGCCAGCAGCCCAGGGTTGGGGTCTAACTATGGCTACACCTTC. As protein: CASSPGLGSNYGYTF.

The chain links TRBV4-1 to TRBJ2-5; 7 nucleotides match TRBD2. This CDR3 region has 14 residues. J was trimmed by 3 bases and V by 4 bases; bases with no gene match: 5. Germline V lookup: CDR1 MGHRA, CDR2 YSYEKL. CDR3 coding DNA: TGCGCCAGCAGCCGGTGGGGAGGGGAAGAGACCCAGTACTTC. Its translation: CASSRWGGEETQYF.

On this clone itself: Other DNA sequences in this specimen translate into the identical CDR3. This chain joins TRBV7-9 and TRBJ2-3; 7 bases fit TRBD2. The V gene's germline CDR1 is SEHNR and CDR2 FQNEAQ (reference sequence). The CDR3 has 17 residues. With 4 bases clipped from V and 4 bases from J, the junction kept 14 bases outside the gene matches. CDR3 amino acids: CASSSGSLAVFADTQYF. The CDR3 coding sequence is TGTGCCAGCAGCTCCGGCAGTCTAGCGGTCTTCGCAGATACGCAGTATTTT. The full variable domain, in which reference TRBV7-9 and TRBJ2-3 provide the parts outside the CDR3, is DTGVSQNPRHKITKRGQNVTFRCDPISEHNRLYWYRQTLGQGPEFLTYFQNEAQLEKSRLLSDRFSAERPKGSFSTLEIQRTEQGDSAMYLCASSSGSLAVFADTQYFGPGTRLTVL.